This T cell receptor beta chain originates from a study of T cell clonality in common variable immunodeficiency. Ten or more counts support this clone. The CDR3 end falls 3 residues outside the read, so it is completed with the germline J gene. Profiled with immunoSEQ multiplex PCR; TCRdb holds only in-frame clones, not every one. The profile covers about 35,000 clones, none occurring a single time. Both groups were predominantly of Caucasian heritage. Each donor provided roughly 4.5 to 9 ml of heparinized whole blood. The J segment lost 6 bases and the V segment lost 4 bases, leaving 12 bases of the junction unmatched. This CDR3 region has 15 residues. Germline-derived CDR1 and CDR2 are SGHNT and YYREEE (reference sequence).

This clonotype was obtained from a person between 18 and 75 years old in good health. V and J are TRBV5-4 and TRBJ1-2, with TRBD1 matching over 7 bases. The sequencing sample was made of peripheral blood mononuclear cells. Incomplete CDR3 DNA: TGTGCCAGCAGCGCCCGACAGGGAGGGTTGGATGGC. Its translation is CASSARQGGLDG. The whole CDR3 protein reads CASSARQGGLDGYTF.